This TCR beta chain was sequenced during a study of technical replicates of blood from several donors. Germline CDR1 reads MGHRA; CDR2 reads YSYEKL. V was clipped by 0 bases and J by 10 bases, with 11 bases between them. This CDR3 has 13 residues. Profiling relied on immunoSEQ multiplex PCR, and the TCRdb table lists in-frame clones only, not all of them. The table lists approximately 97,000 clones, 85% to 95% of them singletons. The sample was T cells isolated from PBMCs. This rearrangement joins TRBV4-1 to TRBJ2-3; no reliable D call. The receptor's source is a human donor in good health. The CDR3 region is CASSQERRYAQYF. CDR3 bases: TGCGCCAGCAGCCAAGAACGTCGGTATGCGCAGTATTTT.